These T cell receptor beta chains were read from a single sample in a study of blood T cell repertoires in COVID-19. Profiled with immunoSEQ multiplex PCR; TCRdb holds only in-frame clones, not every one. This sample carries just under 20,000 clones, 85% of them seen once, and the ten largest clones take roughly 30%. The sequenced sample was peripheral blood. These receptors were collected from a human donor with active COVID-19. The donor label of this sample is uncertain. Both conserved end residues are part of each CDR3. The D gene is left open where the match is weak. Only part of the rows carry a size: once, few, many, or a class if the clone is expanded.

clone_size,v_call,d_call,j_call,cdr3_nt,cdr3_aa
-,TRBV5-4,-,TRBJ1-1,TGTGCCAGCAGCCCCGGAGCAGGGCCCGGGACTGAAGCTTTCTTT,CASSPGAGPGTEAFF
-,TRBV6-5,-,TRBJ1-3,TGTGCCAGCAGTTTCGACTACTCTGGAAACACCATATATTTT,CASSFDYSGNTIYF
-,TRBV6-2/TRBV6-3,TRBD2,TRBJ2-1,TGTGCCAGCAGTGCCGGGACTAGCGGGAGATCGGAGTTCTTC,CASSAGTSGRSEFF
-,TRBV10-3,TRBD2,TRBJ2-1,TGTGCCATCAGTGAGAAAATAAGCGGGGGTTACAATGAGCAGTTCTTC,CAISEKISGGYNEQFF
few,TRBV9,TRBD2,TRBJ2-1,TGTGCCAGCAGCGTCAGCGGGGCGGGGAGGGATGAGCAGTTCTTC,CASSVSGAGRDEQFF
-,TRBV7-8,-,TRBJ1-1,TGTGCCAGCAGCTTCGACTCTTCCACTGAAGCTTTCTTT,CASSFDSSTEAFF
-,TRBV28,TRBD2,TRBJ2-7,TGTGCCAGCACTCGACTAGCGGGGCCGGGCGAGCAGTACTTC,CASTRLAGPGEQYF
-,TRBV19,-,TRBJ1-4,TGTGCCAGTAATCTGAGGGCTAATGAAAAACTGTTTTTT,CASNLRANEKLFF
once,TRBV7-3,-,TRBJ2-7,TGTGCCAGCAGCTTAATCTCGCGGGTCTACGAGCAGTACTTC,CASSLISRVYEQYF
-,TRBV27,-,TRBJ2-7,TGTGCCAGCAGCAGGGGTGGAGAGCAGTACTTC,CASSRGGEQYF
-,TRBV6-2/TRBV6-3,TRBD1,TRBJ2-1,TGTGCCAGCAGTTATACAGGGGAGAATGAGCAGTTCTTC,CASSYTGENEQFF
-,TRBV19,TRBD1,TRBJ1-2,TGTGCCAGTAGTAGTGACAGGGGAGCTAACTATGGCTACACCTTC,CASSSDRGANYGYTF
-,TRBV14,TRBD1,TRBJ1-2,TGTGCCAGCAGCCTCATGACAGGGGGCTGGCATGGCTACACCTTC,CASSLMTGGWHGYTF
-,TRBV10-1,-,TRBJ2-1,TGCGCCAGCAGTGAGGTTTTAGGCGGCACCGCCTACAATGAGCAGTTCTTC,CASSEVLGGTAYNEQFF
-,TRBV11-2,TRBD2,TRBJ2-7,TGTGCCAGCAGCTTATTAGGACTAGGGAACTACGAGCAGTACTTC,CASSLLGLGNYEQYF
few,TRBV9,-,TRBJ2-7,TGTGCCAGCAGCAACAGGGGAGCGGGCTACGAGCAGTACTTC,CASSNRGAGYEQYF
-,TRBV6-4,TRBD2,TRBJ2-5,TGTGCCAGCAGTGGCGGGGGACTGCAGAAGCGTTTTCGCCAAGAGACCCAGTACTTC,CASSGGGLQKRFRQETQYF
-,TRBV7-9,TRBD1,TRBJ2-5,TGTGCCAGCTTTAAGAGCCAGGGGGCGGGGGAGACCCAGTACTTC,CASFKSQGAGETQYF
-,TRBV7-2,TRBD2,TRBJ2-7,TGTGCCAGCAGCGCTGGGACTAGCGGGAGGTTTTCCTACGAGCAGTACTTC,CASSAGTSGRFSYEQYF
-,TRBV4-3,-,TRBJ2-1,TGCGCCAGCAGCCAAGCCCTCGGCAATGAGCAGTTCTTC,CASSQALGNEQFF
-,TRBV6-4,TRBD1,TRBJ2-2,TGTGCCAGCAGTTCCCAACAGGGGTTGGGAACCGGGGAGCTGTTTTTT,CASSSQQGLGTGELFF
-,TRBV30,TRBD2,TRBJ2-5,TGTGCCTGGGATGACCCGGGACTAGCGGGCCAAGAGACCCAGTACTTC,CAWDDPGLAGQETQYF
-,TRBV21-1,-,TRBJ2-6,TGTGCCAGCAGCAAAATGAGGGGCCGGACAGAGGGCCGTGTAGCCAACGTCCTGACTTTC,CASSKMRGRTEGRVANVLTF
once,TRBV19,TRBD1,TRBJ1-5,TGTGCCAGTACCCGGACAGGGGAGGGTCAGCCCCAGCATTTT,CASTRTGEGQPQHF
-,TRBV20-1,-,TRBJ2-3,TGCAGTGCTAGTGTGGCTAGCGATAGCACAGATACGCAGTATTTT,CSASVASDSTDTQYF
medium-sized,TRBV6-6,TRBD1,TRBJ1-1,TGTGCCAGCAGCCCGACAGGGATGAACACTGAAGCTTTCTTT,CASSPTGMNTEAFF
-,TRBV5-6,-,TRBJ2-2,TGTGCCAGCAGCTTGGAAATTCGGGGGACCGGGGAGCTGTTTTTT,CASSLEIRGTGELFF
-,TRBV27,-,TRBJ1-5,TGTGCCAGCAGTCTGGGCGGGGGGTTGAACCAGCCCCAGCATTTT,CASSLGGGLNQPQHF
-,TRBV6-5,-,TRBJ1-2,TGTGCCAGCAGTTCCCTCAGGGGCCTGATCTATGGCTACACCTTC,CASSSLRGLIYGYTF
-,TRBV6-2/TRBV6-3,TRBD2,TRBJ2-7,TGTGCCAGCAGTTACCCCTCTTGGGCGGGAGCTTCCTACGAGCAGTACTTC,CASSYPSWAGASYEQYF
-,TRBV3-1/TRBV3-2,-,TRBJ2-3,TGTGCCAGCAGCCAAAACACAGGGACCCAGGGAGATACGCAGTATTTT,CASSQNTGTQGDTQYF
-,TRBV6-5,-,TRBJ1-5,TGTGCCAGCGGGTCGGGGGTAATAAGCAATCAGCCCCAGCATTTT,CASGSGVISNQPQHF
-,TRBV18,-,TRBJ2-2,TGTGCCAGCTCGTTGATAGACTTGGAGGGGGAGCTGTTTTTT,CASSLIDLEGELFF
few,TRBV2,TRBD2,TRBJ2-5,TGTGCCAGCAGTGCCGGGACTAGCGGGGGTCAAGAGACCCAGTACTTC,CASSAGTSGGQETQYF
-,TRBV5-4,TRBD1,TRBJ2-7,TGTGCCAGCAGCTTACCCCGGGCAGGGGGCTCCTACGAGCAGTACTTC,CASSLPRAGGSYEQYF
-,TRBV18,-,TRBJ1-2,TGTGCCAGCTCCCCCGGAGGGGACGACTATGGCTACACCTTC,CASSPGGDDYGYTF
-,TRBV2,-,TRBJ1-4,TGTGCCAGCAGTGATAGGGCGGGGGATGAAAAACTGTTTTTT,CASSDRAGDEKLFF
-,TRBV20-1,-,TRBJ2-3,TGCAGTGCTAGTGGAGGCGGGCACACAGATACGCAGTATTTT,CSASGGGHTDTQYF
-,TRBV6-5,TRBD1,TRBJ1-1,TGTGCCAGCAGCCGTTCGGACAGGGGGAACACTGAAGCTTTCTTT,CASSRSDRGNTEAFF
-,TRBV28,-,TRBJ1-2,TGTGCCACCGTTCAAGGACAGTCAATCTATGGCTACACCTTC,CATVQGQSIYGYTF